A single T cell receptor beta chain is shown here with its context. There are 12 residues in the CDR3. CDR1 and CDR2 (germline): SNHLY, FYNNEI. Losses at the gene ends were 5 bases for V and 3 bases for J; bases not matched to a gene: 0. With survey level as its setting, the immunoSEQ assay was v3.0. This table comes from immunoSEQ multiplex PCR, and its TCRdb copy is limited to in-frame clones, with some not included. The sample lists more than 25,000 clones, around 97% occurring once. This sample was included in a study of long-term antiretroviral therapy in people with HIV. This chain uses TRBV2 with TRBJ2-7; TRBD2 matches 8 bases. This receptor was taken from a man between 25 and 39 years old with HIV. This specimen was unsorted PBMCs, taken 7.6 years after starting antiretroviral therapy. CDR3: CASSTSGYEQYF. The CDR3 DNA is TGTGCCAGCAGTACTAGCGGCTACGAGCAGTACTTC. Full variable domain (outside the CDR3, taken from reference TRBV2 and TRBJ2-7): EPEVTQTPSHQVTQMGQEVILRCVPISNHLYFYWYRQILGQKVEFLVSFYNNEISEKSEIFDDQFSVERPDGSNFTLKIRSTKLEDSAMYFCASSTSGYEQYFGPGTRLTVT.